This TCR beta chain is from a study of blood T cell repertoires in COVID-19. About the study: COVID-19 samples collected from the United States, Italy and Spain covered acute and convalescent phases. Nucleic acid was either cDNA or gDNA, and it came from T cells, B-cell-depleted T cells, or PBMCs.

As originally analysed: Quantification of nucleated cells was approximated via reference gene primer amplification. TCRdb's copy holds only in-frame clones and misses some; the assay was immunoSEQ multiplex PCR. Clone size and the V and J calls come from that table; the DNA yielded D and trimming. This sample yields about 98,000 clones, of which around 82% are seen a single time; approximately 11% belongs to the top ten. The germline V gene encodes CDR1 LNHNV and CDR2 YYDKDF (reference sequence). This CDR3 is 16 amino acids long. V shed 6 bases and J 4 bases; nucleotides not matched to a gene: 8. The chain joins TRBV15 to TRBJ1-4, with TRBD1 matching over 10 bases. Source material: peripheral blood. This clonotype originated in a man aged 65-85 years with active or convalescent COVID-19. CDR3 amino acids: CATRRGQGTNNEKLFF. In nucleotides, the CDR3 is TGTGCCACCAGACGGGGACAGGGGACAAATAATGAAAAACTGTTTTTT.